This TCR beta chain derives from a study of human T cells and chemical hapten exposure. As for the study in general: After 6 days, upper back 0.01% DPC patch tests were scored. The study, taken as a whole, reports: Controls formed significantly fewer large CDR3 similarity clusters than expanded TCRs did.

TCRdb used MiXCR to reprocess the RACE reads, holding one entry per CDR3 protein. The repertoire holds over 100,000 distinct CDR3 sequences, with 10% to 12% as singletons. The sample holds many counts of this clonotype. Its antigen remains unknown. Noted time point: patch test 3, about 24 weeks after DPC sensitization. Treatment reported: therapeutic diphenylcyclopropenone sensitization with weekly scalp DPC. There are 17 residues in the CDR3. With 1 base removed from V and 0 bases from J, the gap between germline ends came to 11 bases. Per the germline V gene, CDR1 is SGDLS and CDR2 is YYNGEE. The sample consisted of whole blood, taken in connection with sensitization to the hapten diphenylcyclopropenone (DPC). The chain has TRBV9 and TRBJ2-6; perhaps TRBD2 as D (5 bases). The clonotype comes from a woman aged 50 to 60 with alopecia areata. Some clones in this sample may be carry-over from other donors' samples. CDR3 region: CASSVFPGDSGANVLTF. CDR3 bases: TGTGCCAGCAGCGTATTCCCCGGGGACTCTGGGGCCAACGTCCTGACTTTC.